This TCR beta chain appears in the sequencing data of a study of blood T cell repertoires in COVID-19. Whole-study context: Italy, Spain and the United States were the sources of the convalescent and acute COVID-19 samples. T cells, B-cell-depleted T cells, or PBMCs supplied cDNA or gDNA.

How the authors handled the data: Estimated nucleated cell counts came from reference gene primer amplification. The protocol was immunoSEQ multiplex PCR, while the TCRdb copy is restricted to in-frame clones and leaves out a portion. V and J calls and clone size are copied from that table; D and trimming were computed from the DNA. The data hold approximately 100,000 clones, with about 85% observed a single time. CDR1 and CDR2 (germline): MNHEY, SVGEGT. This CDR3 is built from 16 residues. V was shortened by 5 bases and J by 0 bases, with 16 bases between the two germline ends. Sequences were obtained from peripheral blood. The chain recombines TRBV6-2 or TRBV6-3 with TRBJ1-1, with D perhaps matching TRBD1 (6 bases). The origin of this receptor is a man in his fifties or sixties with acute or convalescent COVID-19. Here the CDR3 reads CASSTLPGQMNTEAFF. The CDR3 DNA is TGTGCCAGCAGTACCCTACCCGGACAGATGAACACTGAAGCTTTCTTT.